The 15 T cell receptor beta chains below were found in one sample sequenced in a study of cytomegalovirus exposure and HLA in healthy donors. Primers included in the PCR were 60 Vbeta and 13 Jbeta primers. Method: immunoSEQ multiplex PCR; TCRdb's copy keeps in-frame clones and lacks some. The sample records about 100,000 clones, 76% being singletons. What was sequenced was PBMCs. Receptors originate from a man in his forties in good health and CMV-seronegative.

The chain employs TRBV19 and TRBJ2-1, with D maybe TRBD1 (6 bases). The CDR3 totals 13 residues. V was clipped by 5 bases and J by 6 bases, with 11 bases between them. Per germline, CDR1 LNHDA and CDR2 SQIVND (reference sequence). As DNA, the CDR3 is TGTGCCAGTAGTGTGACAGGTCCCAATGAGCAGTTCTTC. As protein: CASSVTGPNEQFF.

In this sample, this clone turned up a few times. This sample includes further DNA sequences coding for the same CDR3. J is TRBJ1-1 and V is TRBV20-1, with unresolved D. CDR3 size: 11 residues. Trimming shortened V by 2 bases and J by 2 bases, and 3 bases separated the two germline ends. Germline CDR1 DFQATT, CDR2 SNEGSKA (reference sequence). The CDR3 loop is CSARQNTEAFF. CDR3 in DNA: TGCAGTGCTAGACAAAACACTGAAGCTTTCTTT.

CDR3 residues: CASRTTGGISYEQYF. Written as DNA, the CDR3 is TGTGCCAGCAGAACTACGGGAGGGATATCCTACGAGCAGTACTTC. V gene TRBV6-7 combines with J gene TRBJ2-7; 8 bases align to TRBD2. TRBV6-7 qualifies as an ORF whose function is uncertain. V was pared by 6 bases and J by 1 base, with 8 bases of the junction left unmatched. This CDR3 contains 15 residues.

This clone was recorded a few times. Sequence at one end of the junction differs from germline and may be a read error. Other nucleotide sequences in the sample specify the same CDR3. This chain connects TRBV23-1 to TRBJ1-6, with 10 bases aligning to TRBD1. TRBV23-1 is treated as an ORF (open reading frame) with a function not yet certain. There are 17 residues in the CDR3. Here the CDR3 reads CASSQTMTGGLNSPLHF. CDR3 nucleotides: TGCGCCAGCAGTCAAACAATGACAGGGGGCCTTAATTCGCCCCTCCACTTT.

The chain recombines TRBV5-1 with TRBJ2-4, with TRBD2 matching 8 bases. Germline trimming cut 4 bases from V and 7 bases from J; bases unmatched to any gene: 10. This CDR3 is built from 15 residues. Germline V gene sequence: CDR1 SGHRS, CDR2 YFSETQ. The CDR3 nucleotides read TGCGCCAGCAGCCCGGGGGGGGCCTGGCAGAACATTCAGTACTTC. This translates into CASSPGGAWQNIQYF.

This clone has just a few counts. The rearrangement uses TRBV5-1 and TRBJ1-2, with a weak D call TRBD1 (6 bases). The length of the CDR3 is 13 residues. Trimming pared 6 bases from V and 3 bases from J, leaving 12 bases between. Germline CDR1 reads SGHRS; CDR2 reads YFSETQ. The CDR3 loop is CASTRDTHYGYTF. The CDR3 DNA reads TGCGCCAGCACTCGGGACACTCACTATGGCTACACCTTC.

The chain is built from TRBV5-1 and TRBJ2-3; the match to TRBD1 covers 8 bases. The CDR3 loop spans 14 amino acids. CDR1 and CDR2 (germline): SGHRS, YFSETQ. With V trimmed by 2 bases and J by 5 bases, 4 bases remained unmatched. The CDR3 loop reads CASSLQGVQDTQYF. The CDR3 DNA is TGCGCCAGCAGCTTACAGGGGGTTCAAGATACGCAGTATTTT.

This clone was recorded only once. This chain connects TRBV5-1 to TRBJ1-1; the D is unclear. The CDR3 is 15 amino acids. Germline CDR1 is SGHRS and CDR2 is YFSETQ. V was cut by 4 bases and J by 3 bases, with 16 bases left in between. CDR3 sequence: CASSAGLGLDTEAFF. DNA for the CDR3: TGCGCCAGCAGCGCGGGCCTGGGCCTTGACACTGAAGCTTTCTTT.

The rearrangement uses TRBV10-3 and TRBJ1-1, with D perhaps TRBD1 (5 bases). This CDR3 is 12 amino acids long. Trimming left V 3 bases short and J 6 bases short, with 8 bases between. Per the germline V gene, CDR1 is ENHRY and CDR2 is SYGVKD. The CDR3 nucleotides are TGTGCCATCAGTGACGGGGGAGCTGAAGCTTTCTTT. As protein: CAISDGGAEAFF.

The chain employs TRBV10-3 and TRBJ2-7; maybe TRBD2 (6 bases). From germline, CDR1 is ENHRY and CDR2 SYGVKD. The CDR3 covers 16 residues. Between the trimmed V and J ends, which lost 4 bases and 0 bases, there was a span of 16 bases. For the CDR3, the DNA is TGTGCCATCAGTGTCGGGGGTGCGGGCAGCTCCTACGAGCAGTACGTC. Protein: CAISVGGAGSSYEQYV.

Details on this clone: An end of the junction differs from the germline gene, which may be a read error. At the DNA level, this CDR3 is encoded by other sequences in the same sample as well. This chain links TRBV7-9 with TRBJ1-5; D is perhaps TRBD1 (5 bases). The CDR3 is made up of 14 amino acids. The germline V gene has CDR1 SEHNR and CDR2 FQNEAQ (reference sequence). The chain's CDR3 is CSSSLLGTASIQHF. The DNA for the CDR3 is TGTTCCAGCAGCCTCCTCGGGACTGCTTCTATCCAGCATTTT.

The rearrangement links TRBV7-9 to TRBJ2-1, with 11 bases identical to TRBD1. The V segment lost 5 bases and the J segment 7 bases; nucleotides outside the gene matches: 13. The CDR3 is made up of 17 amino acids. The V gene's germline CDR1 is SEHNR and CDR2 FQNEAQ (reference sequence). The CDR3: CASSPPIGTGGGNEQFF. In nucleotides, the CDR3 is TGTGCCAGCAGCCCACCTATAGGGACAGGGGGAGGTAATGAGCAGTTCTTC.

V usage is TRBV7-2 and J usage is TRBJ1-4, with a weak D call TRBD1 (5 bases). V dropped 2 bases and J dropped 7 bases, with 14 bases sitting between them. Germline CDR1 SGHTA, CDR2 FQGNSA. This CDR3 is built from 15 residues. CDR3 DNA: TGTGCCAGCAGCTTACTTGGGACTGAGAGTGAAAAACTGTTTTTT. The encoded protein is CASSLLGTESEKLFF.

In nucleotides, the CDR3 is TGCGCCAGCAATGGACTAGCGGGGGGTGAGCAGTACTTC. As protein: CASNGLAGGEQYF. This chain joins TRBV10-2 and TRBJ2-7; 14 nucleotides agree with TRBD2. The CDR3 has 13 residues. V gave up 7 bases and J gave up 7 bases; unmatched junction bases: 3. Germline CDR1 and CDR2: WSHSY and SAAADI.

The gene calls are TRBV19 and TRBJ1-2; 10 bases are a match to TRBD1. This CDR3 has 13 amino acids. V trimming: 6 bases; J trimming: 8 bases; junction bases outside the gene matches: 6. CDR1 is LNHDA, CDR2 SQIVND, per germline (reference sequence). CDR3 nucleotides: TGTGCCAGTAGGGGACAGGGGTATTACGGCTACACCTTC. It is translated as CASRGQGYYGYTF.